Below are 28 T cell receptor beta chains sequenced from a single sample in a study of T cell changes during pregnancy in multiple sclerosis. The repertoire was sequenced with immunoSEQ multiplex PCR; TCRdb's copy has only in-frame clones and lacks some. Of more than 65,000 clones listed, 90% to 95% are singletons. The sample in question was CD4+ T cells from peripheral blood mononuclear cells, obtained before pregnancy. All receptors derive from a female donor with multiple sclerosis, enrolled in a pregnancy study.

The chain couples TRBV28 to TRBJ2-5; D unresolved. Germline-derived CDR1 and CDR2 are MDHEN and SYDVKM. Trimming shortened V by 6 bases and J by 5 bases, and 19 bases separated the two germline ends. The CDR3 is made up of 15 amino acids. The CDR3 DNA follows: TGTGCCAGCAGACCGGGTTTAACATTCCAGGAGACCCAGTACTTC. Translating it yields CASRPGLTFQETQYF.

This chain connects TRBV7-8 to TRBJ1-4, with D possibly matching TRBD1 (5 bases). The CDR3 covers 14 residues. Trimming took 5 bases from V and 8 from J, leaving 15 bases between them. Germline CDR1 is SGHVS and CDR2 is FQNEAQ. CDR3 region: CASSQDSGGEKLFF. CDR3 sequence (DNA): TGTGCCAGCAGCCAGGACTCGGGGGGAGAAAAACTGTTTTTT.

The chain couples TRBV4-2 to TRBJ1-1, with TRBD1 matching 8 bases. Trimming removed 1 base from V and 1 base from J; junction bases left unmatched: 11. CDR1 and CDR2 from the germline V gene are LGHNA and YNFKEQ. The CDR3 is 18 residues long. The CDR3 DNA reads as TGTGCCAGCAGCCAAGCGTCGGGGGACAGGAGAACGAACACTGAAGCTTTCTTT. Its protein product is CASSQASGDRRTNTEAFF.

This chain uses TRBV30 with TRBJ2-1, with 11 bases that match TRBD2. The length of the CDR3 is 14 residues. Trimming took 6 bases from V and 3 from J; bases not matched to a gene: 4. Germline V gene lookup returns CDR1 GTSNPN and CDR2 SVGIG (reference sequence). CDR3 sequence: CACSGLAVYNEQFF. CDR3 nucleotide sequence: TGTGCCTGCTCGGGACTAGCGGTCTACAATGAGCAGTTCTTC.

The V gene is TRBV18, the J gene TRBJ1-1, with a weak D call TRBD1 (6 bases). The CDR3 consists of 15 residues. Trimming took off 5 bases at V and 4 bases at J, with 17 bases between the two ends. Germline CDR1 reads KGHSH; CDR2 reads LQKENI. CDR3 protein: CASSSSGDWGTEAFF. CDR3 nucleotides: TGTGCCAGCTCATCATCAGGGGATTGGGGCACTGAAGCTTTCTTT. The full variable domain, its missing parts supplied by reference TRBV18 and TRBJ1-1, is NAGVMQNPRHLVRRRGQEARLRCSPMKGHSHVYWYRQLPEEGLKFMVYLQKENIIDESGMPKERFSAEFPKEGPSILRIQQVVRGDSAAYFCASSSSGDWGTEAFFGQGTRLTVV.

The V call is TRBV7-2, the J call TRBJ1-4, with TRBD1 as a possible D gene (6 bases). Trimming cost V 5 bases and J 5 bases, with 12 bases left between them. CDR3 length: 14 residues. Germline values: CDR1 SGHTA, CDR2 FQGNSA. CDR3 amino acids: CASSPYGGNEKLFF. The CDR3 nucleotides read TGTGCCAGCAGCCCCTATGGGGGCAATGAAAAACTGTTTTTT.

The genes are TRBV19 and TRBJ1-1; D unclear. The V end was cut by 5 bases, the J end by 3 bases, with 13 bases between. The germline V gene has CDR1 LNHDA and CDR2 SQIVND (reference sequence). The CDR3 has 14 residues. The CDR3 spells CASSFRHEDTEAFF. The DNA for the CDR3 is TGTGCCAGTAGTTTCCGGCACGAGGACACTGAAGCTTTCTTT.

This rearrangement joins TRBV7-2 to TRBJ1-2; D is perhaps TRBD1 (5 bases). The CDR3 length is 12 residues. The germline V gene encodes CDR1 SGHTA and CDR2 FQGNSA. V dropped 5 bases and J dropped 5 bases, with 9 bases sitting between them. CDR3 nucleotides: TGTGCCAGCAGCAATCAGGGATATGGCTACACCTTC. This codes for CASSNQGYGYTF.

This chain connects TRBV6-5 to TRBJ1-1; the D gene is possibly TRBD1 (6 bases). The CDR3 contains 15 residues. Trimming stripped 7 bases from V and 5 bases from J, with 20 bases between. Germline V lookup: CDR1 MNHEY, CDR2 SVGAGI. The CDR3, as DNA: TGTGCCAGCACTCCCCTGGGGGTTAGGGGGACTGAAGCTTTCTTT. Translated, it gives CASTPLGVRGTEAFF.

The V and J genes are TRBV5-4 and TRBJ2-1; the D is unclear. Germline V CDR1 and CDR2: SGHNT, YYREEE (reference sequence). The CDR3 extends over 15 amino acids. With 0 bases removed from V and 7 bases from J, the gap between germline ends came to 14 bases. The CDR3 nucleotides read TGTGCCAGCAGCTTGGGAACCCTAGTGACTAATGAGCAGTTCTTC. Its translation is CASSLGTLVTNEQFF.

The chain uses TRBV28 and TRBJ1-1; 7 positions match TRBD1. The CDR3 has 15 residues. V lost 5 bases and J lost 4; bases outside the gene matches: 10. The germline V gene encodes CDR1 MDHEN and CDR2 SYDVKM. CDR3 sequence reads: CASSQGGAGGTEAFF. CDR3 DNA sequence: TGTGCCAGCAGTCAGGGGGGGGCGGGAGGCACTGAAGCTTTCTTT.

V usage is TRBV11-2 and J usage is TRBJ1-2; D might be TRBD1 (6 bases). Germline CDR1 is SGHAT and CDR2 is FQNNGV. This CDR3 spans 14 amino acids. The germline V and J ends were trimmed by 5 bases and 6 bases, with 16 bases remaining between them. The CDR3 region has the DNA TGTGCCAGCAGCCCAGGTTACTACAGGGATGGCTACACCTTC. This sequence encodes CASSPGYYRDGYTF.

This chain connects TRBV5-1 to TRBJ2-1; 12 positions agree with TRBD2. The CDR3 extends over 14 amino acids. J lost 7 bases, V lost 5 bases, and 4 bases had no gene match. CDR1 is SGHRS, CDR2 YFSETQ, per germline. The CDR3 region has the DNA TGCGCCAGCAGGTCTAGCGGGGGGGGGAATGAGCAGTTCTTC. It codes for CASRSSGGGNEQFF.

The chain couples TRBV7-3 to TRBJ2-1, with 8 nucleotides matching TRBD2. J lost 6 bases, V lost 0 bases, and 13 bases had no gene match. The CDR3 runs to 18 residues. Per the germline V gene, CDR1 is SGHTA and CDR2 is FQGTGA. The CDR3 sequence is CASSLTISAGGRFNEQFF. The CDR3 nucleotides read TGTGCCAGCAGCTTAACTATCTCGGCGGGAGGCCGATTCAATGAGCAGTTCTTC.

The rearrangement joins TRBV25-1 to TRBJ1-1; no reliable D call. CDR3 length equals 15 residues. Trimming removed 1 base from V and 1 base from J, with 10 bases in between. Germline V gene sequence: CDR1 MGHDK, CDR2 SYGVNS. The CDR3 region is CASSESPPRNTEAFF. The CDR3 nucleotides read TGTGCCAGCAGTGAATCTCCTCCCAGGAACACTGAAGCTTTCTTT.

The chain is built from TRBV19 and TRBJ2-7; tentatively, D is TRBD2 (5 bases). Trimming cost V 6 bases and J 2 bases, with 20 bases left between them. Germline-derived CDR1 and CDR2 are LNHDA and SQIVND (reference sequence). CDR3 length: 16 amino acids. CDR3 nucleotide sequence: TGTGCCAGTAGCCCGGTCCCAACCGGACTTACCTACGAGCAGTACTTC. Translated: CASSPVPTGLTYEQYF.

The chain employs TRBV5-4 and TRBJ2-1; D is perhaps TRBD2 (5 bases). The ends were cut back, 1 base at V and 6 bases at J, with 14 bases in the middle. Looked up from germline, CDR1 is SGHNT and CDR2 is YYREEE (reference sequence). The CDR3 sequence is 15 residues long. The DNA of the CDR3 is TGTGCCAGCAGCTTGCAACTAGGAGGTTCCAATGAGCAGTTCTTC. This encodes CASSLQLGGSNEQFF. The entire variable domain, with the rest obtained from reference TRBV5-4 and TRBJ2-1, is as follows: ETGVTQSPTHLIKTRGQQVTLRCSSQSGHNTVSWYQQALGQGPQFIFQYYREEENGRGNFPPRFSGLQFPNYSSELNVNALELDDSALYLCASSLQLGGSNEQFFGPGTRLTVL.

The chain is built from TRBV7-3 and TRBJ2-3, with TRBD2 matching over 12 bases. This CDR3 comprises 17 residues. Trimming cost V 5 bases and J 6 bases; bases outside gene matches: 12. Germline V gene sequence: CDR1 SGHTA, CDR2 FQGTGA. The DNA of the CDR3 is TGTGCCAGCAGCCCCCCGACTAGCGGGAGTAATCCGGATACGCAGTATTTT. The encoded protein is CASSPPTSGSNPDTQYF.

This clone has a handful of counts. Other DNA variants within this sample encode the same CDR3. The V call is TRBV30, the J call TRBJ1-1; D is uncertain. The CDR3 extends over 13 amino acids. The germline V and J ends were trimmed by 1 base and 0 bases, with 6 bases remaining between them. CDR1 GTSNPN and CDR2 SVGIG come from the germline V gene (reference sequence). CDR3 sequence: CAWSGQMNTEAFF. In nucleotides, the CDR3 is TGTGCCTGGAGTGGGCAAATGAACACTGAAGCTTTCTTT.

This clone appeared once. CDR3 protein: CASSPGQANTEAFF. The DNA of the CDR3 is TGTGCCAGCAGCCCAGGACAGGCGAACACTGAAGCTTTCTTT. This sequence joins TRBV5-6 and TRBJ1-1; 7 positions match TRBD1. With V trimmed by 4 bases and J by 1 base, 4 bases remained unmatched. This CDR3 spans 14 amino acids. The germline CDR1 and CDR2 sequences are SGHDT and YYEEEE.

The chain links TRBV6-1 to TRBJ1-1, with D tentatively TRBD1 (6 bases). Germline lookup yields CDR1 MNHNS and CDR2 SASEGT. This CDR3 has 11 residues. V was shortened by 10 bases and J by 4 bases, with 10 bases between the two germline ends. DNA for the CDR3: TGTGCCACTGACAGGATCACTGAAGCTTTCTTT. The encoded protein is CATDRITEAFF.

The V call is TRBV6-6, the J call TRBJ1-2, with 9 nucleotides matching TRBD1. J was trimmed by 6 bases and V by 2 bases; bases with no gene match: 7. The CDR3 consists of 15 residues. Germline loops: CDR1 MNHNY, CDR2 SVGAGI (reference sequence). In nucleotides, the CDR3 is TGTGCCAGCAGTTACCGGGGACAGGGAGTTAATGGCTACACCTTC. Translation: CASSYRGQGVNGYTF.

This rearrangement joins TRBV7-8 to TRBJ2-1; unclear D gene. Germline assignment: CDR1 SGHVS and CDR2 FQNEAQ. The V and J ends lost 0 bases and 10 bases respectively, with 7 bases between them. This CDR3 has 12 residues. CDR3 sequence reads: CASSLAPREQFF. In nucleotides, the CDR3 is TGTGCCAGCAGCTTAGCCCCCCGGGAGCAGTTCTTC.

This sequence joins TRBV2 and TRBJ2-3, with TRBD2 identical over 8 bases. The CDR3 extends over 15 amino acids. Germline V lookup: CDR1 SNHLY, CDR2 FYNNEI. The trim removed 8 bases at V and 2 bases at J, leaving 9 bases unmatched. The DNA of the CDR3 is TGTGCCAGCTCTTATGAGCGGGGGATCACAGATACGCAGTATTTT. Residues: CASSYERGITDTQYF.

The J gene is TRBJ2-1, the V gene TRBV7-2; D might be TRBD2 (6 bases). This CDR3 is 17 amino acids long. Trimming stripped 3 bases from V and 5 bases from J, with 20 bases between. From germline, CDR1 is SGHTA and CDR2 FQGNSA. CDR3 DNA sequence: TGTGCCAGCAGCTTGGCGGGAACAAAAGCCCTTAACAATGAGCAGTTCTTC. This translates into CASSLAGTKALNNEQFF.

The chain combines TRBV19 with TRBJ2-7; 7 bases fit TRBD2. CDR3 length: 14 amino acids. CDR1 and CDR2 from the germline V gene are LNHDA and SQIVND (reference sequence). J was trimmed by 2 bases and V by 6 bases; bases with no gene match: 7. The CDR3 DNA reads as TGTGCCAGTAGCCCAGGAGGGAGGGCCTACGAGCAGTACTTC. Protein: CASSPGGRAYEQYF.

The gene calls are TRBV23-1 and TRBJ2-7; 9 nucleotides line up with TRBD1. Being an ORF, TRBV23-1 has a function that is uncertain. This CDR3 is built from 14 residues. Trimming took 0 bases from V and 5 from J; bases not matched to a gene: 2. The CDR3 spells CASSQSGQGNEQYF. The CDR3 DNA reads as TGCGCCAGCAGTCAATCGGGACAGGGAAACGAGCAGTACTTC.

With respect to this clone: The sample holds other DNA sequences that translate to the same CDR3. The genes are TRBV7-8 and TRBJ2-7; TRBD1 aligns across 9 bases. V lost 4 bases, J lost 11 bases, and 15 bases stayed unmatched. The CDR3 has 15 amino acids. Looked up from germline, CDR1 is SGHVS and CDR2 is FQNEAQ. CDR3: CASSSNWGQGRLEYF. DNA of the CDR3: TGTGCCAGCAGCTCTAATTGGGGACAGGGAAGGTTGGAGTACTTC.